The 11 T cell receptor beta chains listed next were all sequenced from one sample in a study of blood T cell repertoires in COVID-19. Sequenced by immunoSEQ multiplex PCR; TCRdb stores in-frame clones only, minus some. The sample holds 190,000 or so clones, roughly 79% seen once. The source material was peripheral blood. These receptors all stem from a human donor with acute or convalescent COVID-19. The donor label of this sample is uncertain.

The V gene is TRBV5-5, the J gene TRBJ1-4, with D unclear. The ends were cut back, 4 bases at V and 0 bases at J, with 13 bases in the middle. Germline CDR1 is SGHKS and CDR2 is YYEKEE (reference sequence). The CDR3 totals 16 residues. The CDR3 reads CASSPPESATNEKLFF. The CDR3 DNA follows: TGTGCCAGCAGCCCCCCGGAGTCTGCAACTAATGAAAAACTGTTTTTT.

The chain links TRBV28 to TRBJ1-5, with 11 bases lining up with TRBD1. The CDR3 has 16 residues. CDR1 is MDHEN and CDR2 is SYDVKM in the germline V gene. The J segment lost 6 bases and the V segment lost 1 base, leaving 5 bases of the junction unmatched. The CDR3 nucleotides are TGTGCCAGCAGTTTATCAGGACAGGGGGCGCGTCAGCCCCAGCATTTT. Encoded protein: CASSLSGQGARQPQHF.

CDR3 loop: CASRDRGKADTQYF. The CDR3, as DNA: TGTGCCAGTAGGGACAGGGGAAAGGCAGATACGCAGTATTTT. The chain carries TRBV19 and TRBJ2-3, with 9 bases identical to TRBD1. CDR3 length: 14 amino acids. CDR1 and CDR2 (germline): LNHDA, SQIVND (reference sequence). V lost 6 bases, J lost 4 bases, and 5 bases stayed unmatched.

CDR3 sequence (DNA): TGTGCCAGCAGTAAGACAGGCGGTGATCAGCCCCAGCATTTT. Translated, it gives CASSKTGGDQPQHF. V and J are TRBV27 and TRBJ1-5, with D tentatively TRBD1 (6 bases). CDR1 MNHEY and CDR2 SMNVEV come from the germline V gene (reference sequence). The CDR3 has 14 amino acids. V shed 5 bases and J shed 5 bases, with 13 bases lying between them.

This clone came up a few times. V is TRBV30 and J is TRBJ2-7, with D maybe TRBD2 (5 bases). CDR3 length: 12 amino acids. Germline V gives CDR1 GTSNPN, CDR2 SVGIG (reference sequence). V was cut by 2 bases and J by 2 bases, with 7 bases left in between. CDR3 region: CAWSPGAYEQYF. The CDR3 DNA follows: TGTGCCTGGAGTCCCGGGGCCTACGAGCAGTACTTC.

J is TRBJ1-1 and V is TRBV5-6; D perhaps matches TRBD1 (6 bases). Germline CDR1 is SGHDT and CDR2 is YYEEEE. V was cut by 2 bases and J by 5 bases, with 7 bases left in between. This CDR3 spans 12 amino acids. For the CDR3, the DNA is TGTGCCAGCAGCTTCAGGGGAACTGAAGCTTTCTTT. The encoded protein is CASSFRGTEAFF.

The sample holds a few counts of this clone. The chain employs TRBV19 and TRBJ1-5; the D gene is possibly TRBD1 (6 bases). Germline V gives CDR1 LNHDA, CDR2 SQIVND (reference sequence). V was pared by 6 bases and J by 1 base, with 19 bases between. This CDR3 is built from 17 residues. CDR3 in DNA: TGTGCCAGTAGCCCCACCTCGGGCAGGGGAAGCAATCAGCCCCAGCATTTT. Protein sequence: CASSPTSGRGSNQPQHF.

This clone occurred a few times. The chain is built from TRBV2 and TRBJ1-5; D possibly corresponds to TRBD1 (5 bases). The CDR3 covers 14 residues. Between the trimmed V and J ends, which lost 5 bases and 4 bases, there was a span of 12 bases. Germline CDR1 SNHLY, CDR2 FYNNEI. The CDR3 here is CASSPQGRNQPQHF. As DNA, the CDR3 is TGTGCCAGCAGTCCTCAGGGCAGAAATCAGCCCCAGCATTTT.

The rearrangement joins TRBV19 to TRBJ1-1; D not resolved. Germline assignment: CDR1 LNHDA and CDR2 SQIVND (reference sequence). Trimming removed 5 bases from V and 2 bases from J, with 12 bases in between. The CDR3 sequence is 14 residues long. CDR3 DNA: TGTGCCAGTAGTCCCCCGCGAGTAAACACTGAAGCTTTCTTT. This codes for CASSPPRVNTEAFF.

CDR3 amino acids: CASSTQGDSTGELFF. CDR3 DNA: TGTGCCAGCAGTACCCAGGGGGATTCGACCGGGGAGCTGTTTTTT. This rearrangement joins TRBV6-6 to TRBJ2-2; 7 positions agree with TRBD1. J was trimmed by 5 bases and V by 5 bases; bases with no gene match: 8. Germline lookup yields CDR1 MNHNY and CDR2 SVGAGI (reference sequence). The CDR3 extends over 15 amino acids.

The chain recombines TRBV6-5 with TRBJ1-4; TRBD1 is a possible D gene (6 bases). CDR1 and CDR2 from the germline V gene are MNHEY and SVGAGI. Between the trimmed V and J ends, which lost 10 bases and 1 base, there was a span of 13 bases. This CDR3 contains 14 residues. The CDR3 DNA is TGTGCCACCCGGACAGCTCAAACTAATGAAAAACTGTTTTTT. It translates to CATRTAQTNEKLFF.